The TCR beta chain under discussion was sequenced for a study of blood T cell repertoires in COVID-19. In the study overall: COVID-19 samples collected from the United States, Italy and Spain covered acute and convalescent phases.

This table comes from immunoSEQ multiplex PCR, and its TCRdb copy is limited to in-frame clones, with some not included. Of a few hundred thousand clones listed, 75% to 90% are singletons. The germline gives CDR1 ENHRY, CDR2 SYGVKD. The length of the CDR3 is 16 residues. Trimming removed 0 bases from V and 5 bases from J; junction bases left unmatched: 8. The TCR sequence derives from a woman aged 18-29 years in a cohort exposed to, infected with or recovered from COVID-19 (not recorded which). The rearrangement links TRBV10-3 to TRBJ1-2; the match to TRBD1 covers 8 bases. Material: PBMCs or T cells enriched from blood (not recorded which). The CDR3 region is CAISESPSGTGYGYTF. The CDR3 bases are TGTGCCATCAGTGAGTCACCTTCCGGGACAGGATATGGCTACACCTTC.